This T cell receptor (beta chain) was identified during a study of shared clonotypes between healthy human individuals. Turning to the study itself: Donors, aged 18 to 49, were a couple of women and a few men.

Concerning this clone itself: The antigen is not known.

Study-level points and caveats: Only blood underwent sampling, and tissue repertoires likely differ.

Deep-level running was used for the assay. Original handling: From ImmunoSEQ came sequences covering only the junction and carrying no quality scores, so filtering differed. The assay was immunoSEQ multiplex PCR, and TCRdb's table has in-frame clones only and misses some. The DNA was the basis for D and trimming; V, J and clone size are from that table. The data contain about 490,000 clones, 79% of them singletons. The length of the CDR3 is 13 residues. Germline V gene sequence: CDR1 SGHRS, CDR2 YFSETQ. V was shortened by 0 bases and J by 6 bases, with 10 bases between the two germline ends. The specimen was PBMCs. The chain combines TRBV5-1 with TRBJ2-7; tentatively, D is TRBD1 (6 bases). This clonotype originated in a woman between 40 and 55 years old in good health. Some clones in this sample may be carry-over from other donors' samples. The CDR3 loop reads CASSLEGVGEQYF. The CDR3 DNA is TGCGCCAGCAGCTTGGAGGGGGTAGGCGAGCAGTACTTC.